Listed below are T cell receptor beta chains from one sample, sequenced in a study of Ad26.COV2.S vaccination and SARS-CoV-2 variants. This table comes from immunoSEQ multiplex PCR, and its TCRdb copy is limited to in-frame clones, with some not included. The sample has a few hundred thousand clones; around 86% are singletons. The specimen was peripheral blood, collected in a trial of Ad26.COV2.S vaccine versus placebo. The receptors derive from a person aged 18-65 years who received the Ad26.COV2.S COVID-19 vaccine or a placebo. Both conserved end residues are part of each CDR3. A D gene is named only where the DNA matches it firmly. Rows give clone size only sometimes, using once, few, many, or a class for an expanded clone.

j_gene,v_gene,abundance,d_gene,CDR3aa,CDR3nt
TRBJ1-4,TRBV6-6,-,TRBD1,CASSSHSGQGDEKLFF,TGTGCCAGCAGTTCACATTCGGGACAGGGGGACGAAAAACTGTTTTTT
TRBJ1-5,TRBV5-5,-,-,CASSLEGVGNQPQHF,TGTGCCAGCAGCTTGGAAGGGGTAGGCAATCAGCCCCAGCATTTT
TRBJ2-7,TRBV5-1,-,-,CASSTGFSYEQYF,TGCGCCAGCAGCACAGGATTCTCCTACGAGCAGTACTTC
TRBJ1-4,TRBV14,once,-,CASSQDPQGREKLFF,TGTGCCAGCAGCCAAGATCCCCAGGGGCGGGAAAAACTGTTTTTT
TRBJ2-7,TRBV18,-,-,CASSPTARSSYEQYF,TGTGCCAGCTCACCCACCGCCAGGTCCTCCTACGAGCAGTACTTC
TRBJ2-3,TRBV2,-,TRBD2,CARRLAGNHTQYF,TGTGCCAGAAGACTAGCGGGTAACCATACGCAGTATTTT
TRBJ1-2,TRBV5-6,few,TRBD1,CASSWGGTGEISGYTF,TGTGCCAGCAGCTGGGGTGGGACAGGGGAGATAAGTGGCTACACCTTC
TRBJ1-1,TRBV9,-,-,CASSTSEAFF,TGTGCCAGCAGCACTTCTGAAGCTTTCTTT
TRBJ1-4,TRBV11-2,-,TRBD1,CASRRQGDATNEKLFF,TGTGCCAGCAGGCGACAGGGAGATGCAACTAATGAAAAACTGTTTTTT
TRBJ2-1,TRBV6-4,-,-,CASSVDGPGNEQFF,TGTGCCAGCAGTGTTGACGGCCCGGGGAATGAGCAGTTCTTC
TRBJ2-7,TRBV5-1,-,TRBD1,CASSPQGSSYEQYF,TGCGCCAGCAGCCCACAGGGGAGCTCCTACGAGCAGTACTTC
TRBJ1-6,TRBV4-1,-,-,CASSQGGGSYNSPLHF,TGCGCCAGCAGCCAAGGGGGAGGCTCCTATAATTCACCCCTCCACTTT
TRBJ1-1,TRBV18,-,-,CASSPPAFNTEAFF,TGTGCCAGCTCACCACCGGCCTTCAACACTGAAGCTTTCTTT
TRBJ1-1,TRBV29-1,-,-,CSAHVQGLNTEAFF,TGCAGCGCTCATGTACAGGGTTTGAACACTGAAGCTTTCTTT